A selection of T cell receptor beta chains follows, all from one sample in a study of high-grade serous ovarian cancer treatment subgroups. Assay: immunoSEQ multiplex PCR; the TCRdb copy retains only in-frame clones and omits some. The table lists 4,800 or so clones, roughly two thirds of them singletons. The sequencing sample was made of tumor tissue. These receptors came from a human donor with high-grade serous ovarian cancer. Both conserved end residues are part of each CDR3. A D gene is named only where the DNA matches it firmly. A row's size may be missing; if present it is once, few, many or a size class.

cdr3_aa: CASRQGNTEAFF; cdr3_nt: TGTGCCAGCAGACAGGGGAACACTGAAGCTTTCTTT; d_call: .; j_call: TRBJ1-1; v_call: TRBV25-1; clone_size: .
cdr3_aa: CASSAYRVSGANVLTF; cdr3_nt: TGTGCCAGCAGCGCATACAGGGTCTCTGGGGCCAACGTCCTGACTTTC; d_call: .; j_call: TRBJ2-6; v_call: TRBV7-2; clone_size: .
cdr3_aa: CASSPAGPEDTQYF; cdr3_nt: TGCGCCAGCAGCCCGGCGGGGCCGGAGGATACGCAGTATTTT; d_call: .; j_call: TRBJ2-3; v_call: TRBV5-1; clone_size: .
cdr3_aa: CASGGDRQLDTQYF; cdr3_nt: TGCGCCAGCGGAGGTGACAGGCAGTTAGATACGCAGTATTTT; d_call: .; j_call: TRBJ2-3; v_call: TRBV5-1; clone_size: .
cdr3_aa: CASSPASKQGSIQYF; cdr3_nt: TGTGCCAGCTCACCAGCCTCTAAACAGGGGAGCATTCAGTACTTC; d_call: TRBD1; j_call: TRBJ2-4; v_call: TRBV18; clone_size: once
cdr3_aa: CASRDPGLAGGGTGELFF; cdr3_nt: TGTGCCAGCAGGGACCCGGGACTAGCGGGAGGAGGGACCGGGGAGCTGTTTTTT; d_call: TRBD2; j_call: TRBJ2-2; v_call: TRBV2; clone_size: .
cdr3_aa: CASSLGGGSNQPQHF; cdr3_nt: TGTGCCAGCAGCTTGGGAGGGGGTAGCAATCAGCCCCAGCATTTT; d_call: .; j_call: TRBJ1-5; v_call: TRBV5-6; clone_size: .
cdr3_aa: CAISEWEQETQYF; cdr3_nt: TGTGCCATCAGTGAGTGGGAGCAAGAGACCCAGTACTTC; d_call: .; j_call: TRBJ2-5; v_call: TRBV10-3; clone_size: .
cdr3_aa: CASSLEGQGYQETQYF; cdr3_nt: TGTGCCAGCAGCTTAGAGGGGCAGGGGTACCAAGAGACCCAGTACTTC; d_call: .; j_call: TRBJ2-5; v_call: TRBV7-6; clone_size: .
cdr3_aa: CASSGTSGNTGELFF; cdr3_nt: TGTGCCAGCAGTGGGACTAGCGGGAACACCGGGGAGCTGTTTTTT; d_call: TRBD2; j_call: TRBJ2-2; v_call: TRBV6-4; clone_size: .
cdr3_aa: CASSLGVEETQYF; cdr3_nt: TGTGCCAGCAGTTTGGGAGTTGAGGAGACCCAGTACTTC; d_call: .; j_call: TRBJ2-5; v_call: TRBV28; clone_size: .
cdr3_aa: CASSLASSGANVLTF; cdr3_nt: TGTGCCAGCAGCTTAGCCAGCTCTGGGGCCAACGTCCTGACTTTC; d_call: .; j_call: TRBJ2-6; v_call: TRBV7-6; clone_size: .
cdr3_aa: CASSLVPVNYGYTF; cdr3_nt: TGTGCCAGCAGCTTAGTCCCCGTGAACTATGGCTACACCTTC; d_call: .; j_call: TRBJ1-2; v_call: TRBV7-2; clone_size: .
cdr3_aa: CASSPGTDYNEQFF; cdr3_nt: TGTGCCAGCAGTCCCGGGACTGATTACAATGAGCAGTTCTTC; d_call: .; j_call: TRBJ2-1; v_call: TRBV6-4; clone_size: large
cdr3_aa: CASSLAGTFKSTDTQYF; cdr3_nt: TGCGCCAGCAGCTTGGCCGGGACTTTCAAAAGCACAGATACGCAGTATTTT; d_call: .; j_call: TRBJ2-3; v_call: TRBV5-1; clone_size: .
cdr3_aa: CASSESGSDEQFF; cdr3_nt: TGCGCCAGCAGTGAGTCAGGCAGCGATGAGCAGTTCTTC; d_call: .; j_call: TRBJ2-1; v_call: TRBV10-1; clone_size: .
cdr3_aa: CASSLGSWGRGFYEQYF; cdr3_nt: TGTGCCAGCAGCTTGGGAAGTTGGGGGCGGGGTTTCTACGAGCAGTACTTC; d_call: .; j_call: TRBJ2-7; v_call: TRBV5-4; clone_size: .
cdr3_aa: CASSRSGYGYTF; cdr3_nt: TGTGCCAGCTCCAGGTCTGGCTATGGCTACACCTTC; d_call: .; j_call: TRBJ1-2; v_call: TRBV6-1; clone_size: .
cdr3_aa: CASSIMGRPQHF; cdr3_nt: TGTGCCAGTAGTATTATGGGAAGGCCCCAGCATTTT; d_call: .; j_call: TRBJ1-5; v_call: TRBV19; clone_size: once
cdr3_aa: CASSLWTGGNSQPQHF; cdr3_nt: TGTGCCAGTAGTCTCTGGACAGGGGGCAATAGCCAGCCCCAGCATTTT; d_call: TRBD1; j_call: TRBJ1-5; v_call: TRBV19; clone_size: .
cdr3_aa: CASSPSPGRGGYDEQYF; cdr3_nt: TGTGCCAGCAGCCCTTCCCCGGGGCGCGGGGGATATGACGAGCAGTACTTC; d_call: TRBD2; j_call: TRBJ2-7; v_call: TRBV14; clone_size: .
cdr3_aa: CASSQDYGTGDNEQFF; cdr3_nt: TGCGCCAGCAGCCAAGACTACGGGACAGGGGACAATGAGCAGTTCTTC; d_call: TRBD1; j_call: TRBJ2-1; v_call: TRBV4-3; clone_size: once
cdr3_aa: CASSSSGTSDYEQYF; cdr3_nt: TGTGCCAGCAGTTCCTCCGGGACATCAGACTACGAGCAGTACTTC; d_call: .; j_call: TRBJ2-7; v_call: TRBV27; clone_size: .
cdr3_aa: CASSRDGDYEQYF; cdr3_nt: TGTGCCAGCAGTCGCGACGGGGACTACGAGCAGTACTTC; d_call: .; j_call: TRBJ2-7; v_call: TRBV5-4; clone_size: .
cdr3_aa: CASSPPRAGKSEAFF; cdr3_nt: TGTGCCAGCTCACCACCGCGCGCCGGAAAGTCTGAAGCTTTCTTT; d_call: .; j_call: TRBJ1-1; v_call: TRBV18; clone_size: .
cdr3_aa: CASSAMAGTEAFF; cdr3_nt: TGTGCCAGCAGCGCCATGGCGGGCACTGAAGCTTTCTTT; d_call: .; j_call: TRBJ1-1; v_call: TRBV9; clone_size: .
cdr3_aa: CASSPIGGGTDTQYF; cdr3_nt: TGCGCCAGCAGCCCAATAGGGGGCGGCACAGATACGCAGTATTTT; d_call: TRBD1; j_call: TRBJ2-3; v_call: TRBV10-2; clone_size: .
cdr3_aa: CASSLGPSYEQYF; cdr3_nt: TGTGCCAGCAGCTTAGGGCCTTCCTACGAGCAGTACTTC; d_call: .; j_call: TRBJ2-7; v_call: TRBV7-8; clone_size: .
cdr3_aa: CASSLAPVGQLNEKLFF; cdr3_nt: TGTGCCAGCAGCTTAGCGCCCGTGGGACAGCTTAATGAAAAACTGTTTTTT; d_call: TRBD1; j_call: TRBJ1-4; v_call: TRBV7-9; clone_size: .
cdr3_aa: CSVDGLTVGITNYGYTF; cdr3_nt: TGCAGCGTTGATGGGCTCACTGTAGGGATTACCAACTATGGCTACACCTTC; d_call: .; j_call: TRBJ1-2; v_call: TRBV29-1; clone_size: .
cdr3_aa: CASSFRGGHGTEAFF; cdr3_nt: TGTGCCAGCAGTTTTAGGGGGGGGCATGGCACTGAAGCTTTCTTT; d_call: .; j_call: TRBJ1-1; v_call: TRBV27; clone_size: .
cdr3_aa: CASSPETGGFTGELFF; cdr3_nt: TGTGCCAGCAGCCCTGAGACAGGGGGCTTCACCGGGGAGCTGTTTTTT; d_call: TRBD1; j_call: TRBJ2-2; v_call: TRBV16; clone_size: .
cdr3_aa: CASSLGTGEGEQFF; cdr3_nt: TGCGCCAGCAGCTTGGGGACAGGGGAAGGGGAGCAGTTCTTC; d_call: TRBD1; j_call: TRBJ2-1; v_call: TRBV5-1; clone_size: few
cdr3_aa: CASSNDRQSNTGELFF; cdr3_nt: TGTGCCAGTAGTAACGATAGACAGAGTAACACCGGGGAGCTGTTTTTT; d_call: .; j_call: TRBJ2-2; v_call: TRBV19; clone_size: .
cdr3_aa: CATSGGLAAAYNEQFF; cdr3_nt: TGTGCCACCAGCGGGGGACTAGCGGCTGCCTACAATGAGCAGTTCTTC; d_call: TRBD2; j_call: TRBJ2-1; v_call: TRBV15; clone_size: .
cdr3_aa: CASSPPSASNQPQHF; cdr3_nt: TGTGCCAGCTCACCCCCATCGGCTAGCAATCAGCCCCAGCATTTT; d_call: .; j_call: TRBJ1-5; v_call: TRBV18; clone_size: .
cdr3_aa: CASSGLAGGRYEQYF; cdr3_nt: TGTGCCAGTAGTGGTCTAGCGGGAGGGCGGTACGAGCAGTACTTC; d_call: TRBD2; j_call: TRBJ2-7; v_call: TRBV19; clone_size: .
cdr3_aa: CASSPSGTGAGNTEAFF; cdr3_nt: TGTGCCAGCTCACCTTCCGGGACAGGGGCGGGGAACACTGAAGCTTTCTTT; d_call: TRBD1; j_call: TRBJ1-1; v_call: TRBV18; clone_size: .
cdr3_aa: CASSLTRSLGNQPQHF; cdr3_nt: TGCGCCAGCAGCCTAACGAGGAGTTTAGGCAATCAGCCCCAGCATTTT; d_call: .; j_call: TRBJ1-5; v_call: TRBV4-3; clone_size: .
cdr3_aa: CASSVTWGPDQPRHF; cdr3_nt: TGTGCCAGCAGCGTAACGTGGGGGCCGGATCAGCCCCGGCATTTT; d_call: .; j_call: TRBJ1-5; v_call: TRBV9; clone_size: .
cdr3_aa: CASSLALTSVSTDTQYF; cdr3_nt: TGCGCCAGCAGCTTGGCCTTGACTAGCGTTAGCACAGATACGCAGTATTTT; d_call: TRBD2; j_call: TRBJ2-3; v_call: TRBV5-1; clone_size: .
cdr3_aa: CASSYGRGGRNGYTF; cdr3_nt: TGTGCCAGCAGCTATGGGCGAGGGGGGCGAAATGGCTACACCTTC; d_call: .; j_call: TRBJ1-2; v_call: TRBV6-5; clone_size: .
cdr3_aa: CASSFRANYEQYF; cdr3_nt: TGTGCCAGCAGTTTCAGGGCTAACTACGAGCAGTACTTC; d_call: .; j_call: TRBJ2-7; v_call: TRBV7-9; clone_size: .
cdr3_aa: CASSLSSGLAGETQYF; cdr3_nt: TGTGCCAGCAGCTTAAGCTCCGGACTAGCGGGAGAGACCCAGTACTTC; d_call: TRBD2; j_call: TRBJ2-5; v_call: TRBV7-7; clone_size: .
cdr3_aa: CASSGQTGNQPQHF; cdr3_nt: TGTGCCAGCAGTGGGCAGACAGGGAATCAGCCCCAGCATTTT; d_call: TRBD1; j_call: TRBJ1-5; v_call: TRBV6-1; clone_size: few
cdr3_aa: CASTPQGTGYNSPLHF; cdr3_nt: TGTGCCAGTACCCCCCAGGGGACAGGGTACAATTCACCCCTCCACTTT; d_call: TRBD1; j_call: TRBJ1-6; v_call: TRBV19; clone_size: .
cdr3_aa: CATTGGYPQETQYF; cdr3_nt: TGTGCCACCACAGGGGGCTATCCCCAAGAGACCCAGTACTTC; d_call: TRBD1; j_call: TRBJ2-5; v_call: TRBV28; clone_size: few
cdr3_aa: CASSPDSGSYEQYF; cdr3_nt: TGTGCCAGCAGTCCGGACTCGGGGAGTTACGAGCAGTACTTC; d_call: .; j_call: TRBJ2-7; v_call: TRBV6-6; clone_size: few
cdr3_aa: CASSTAGDVLTF; cdr3_nt: TGTGCCAGTAGTACGGCAGGGGACGTCCTGACTTTC; d_call: .; j_call: TRBJ2-6; v_call: TRBV19; clone_size: .
cdr3_aa: CASRRTSGRYEQYF; cdr3_nt: TGTGCCAGCAGACGGACTAGCGGGAGATACGAGCAGTACTTC; d_call: TRBD2; j_call: TRBJ2-7; v_call: TRBV6-5; clone_size: once
cdr3_aa: CASSHTRTDRAYGYTF; cdr3_nt: TGTGCCAGCAGCCACACAAGAACAGACAGAGCCTATGGCTACACCTTC; d_call: .; j_call: TRBJ1-2; v_call: TRBV28; clone_size: medium-sized
cdr3_aa: CASSYSDRNTEAFF; cdr3_nt: TGTGCCAGCAGTTACTCGGACCGAAACACTGAAGCTTTCTTT; d_call: .; j_call: TRBJ1-1; v_call: TRBV6-5; clone_size: medium-sized
cdr3_aa: CASSLADRGRSPLHF; cdr3_nt: TGTGCCAGCAGCTTAGCGGACAGGGGAAGGTCACCCCTCCACTTT; d_call: TRBD1; j_call: TRBJ1-6; v_call: TRBV7-9; clone_size: .
cdr3_aa: CASTLEEPGAPQHF; cdr3_nt: TGTGCCAGCACCCTGGAAGAGCCCGGAGCCCCCCAGCATTTT; d_call: .; j_call: TRBJ1-5; v_call: TRBV27; clone_size: .